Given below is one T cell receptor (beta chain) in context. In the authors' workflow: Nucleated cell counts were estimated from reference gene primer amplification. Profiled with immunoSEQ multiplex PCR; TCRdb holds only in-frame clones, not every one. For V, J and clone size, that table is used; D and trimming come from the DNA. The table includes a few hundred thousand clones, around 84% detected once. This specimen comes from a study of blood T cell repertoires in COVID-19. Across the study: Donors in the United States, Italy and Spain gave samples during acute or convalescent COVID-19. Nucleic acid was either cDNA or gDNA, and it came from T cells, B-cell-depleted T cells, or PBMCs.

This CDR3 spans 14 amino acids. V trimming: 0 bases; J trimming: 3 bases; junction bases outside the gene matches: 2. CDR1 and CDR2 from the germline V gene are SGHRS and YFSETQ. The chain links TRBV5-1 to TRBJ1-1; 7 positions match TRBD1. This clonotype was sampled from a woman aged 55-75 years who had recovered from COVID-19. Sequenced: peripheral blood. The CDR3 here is CASSLGGTDTEAFF. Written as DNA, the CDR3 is TGCGCCAGCAGCTTGGGGGGGACAGACACTGAAGCTTTCTTT.